Listed below are T cell receptor beta chains from one sample, sequenced in a study of T cell responses to AZD1222 COVID-19 vaccine. Repertoires were generated with immunoSEQ multiplex PCR, while TCRdb's copy carries only in-frame clones and drops some. The sample yields 75,000 to 80,000 clones, over 60% seen once. The sample here was peripheral blood, taken 28 days after the second dose of the MenACWY control vaccine. The receptors shown here come from an adult who received the MenACWY meningococcal vaccine as a control. The CDR3 runs from the conserved cysteine through the conserved F or W. Fields, in order: J gene, V gene, clone size, D gene, CDR3 protein, CDR3 DNA. The D gene is left open where the match is weak. Clone size is given for some rows only: seen once, a few or many times, or a class if the clone is expanded.

j_gene: TRBJ1-1
v_gene: TRBV27
abundance: NA
d_gene: NA
CDR3aa: CASSLMGTTEAFF
CDR3nt: TGTGCCAGCAGTTTAATGGGAACCACTGAAGCTTTCTTT

j_gene: TRBJ1-1
v_gene: TRBV6-5
abundance: few
d_gene: NA
CDR3aa: CASSPTLQGRAFF
CDR3nt: TGTGCCAGCAGCCCCACCTTGCAGGGTCGGGCTTTCTTT

j_gene: TRBJ1-2
v_gene: TRBV2
abundance: once
d_gene: NA
CDR3aa: CASSEVWGYTF
CDR3nt: TGTGCCAGCAGTGAAGTGTGGGGCTACACCTTC

j_gene: TRBJ2-1
v_gene: TRBV9
abundance: NA
d_gene: NA
CDR3aa: CASSPGPSSYNEQFF
CDR3nt: TGTGCCAGCAGCCCGGGACCATCCTCCTACAATGAGCAGTTCTTC

j_gene: TRBJ2-2
v_gene: TRBV6-5
abundance: NA
d_gene: NA
CDR3aa: CASTSTEKTGELFF
CDR3nt: TGTGCCAGCACCTCGACGGAGAAGACCGGGGAGCTGTTTTTT

j_gene: TRBJ2-1
v_gene: TRBV14
abundance: NA
d_gene: NA
CDR3aa: CASSQDVGTVLREQFF
CDR3nt: TGTGCCAGCAGCCAAGATGTAGGCACAGTCCTAAGGGAGCAGTTCTTC

j_gene: TRBJ1-2
v_gene: TRBV2
abundance: few
d_gene: NA
CDR3aa: CASRERQSGYTF
CDR3nt: TGTGCCAGCAGGGAAAGACAGAGCGGCTACACCTTC

j_gene: TRBJ2-1
v_gene: TRBV19
abundance: few
d_gene: NA
CDR3aa: CASSKGRLPSYNEQFF
CDR3nt: TGTGCCAGTAGTAAAGGTCGACTCCCTTCCTACAATGAGCAGTTCTTC

j_gene: TRBJ2-1
v_gene: TRBV7-9
abundance: NA
d_gene: TRBD2
CDR3aa: CASSTTSGGYNEQFF
CDR3nt: TGTGCCAGCAGCACAACTAGCGGGGGGTACAATGAGCAGTTCTTC

j_gene: TRBJ1-1
v_gene: TRBV19
abundance: NA
d_gene: NA
CDR3aa: CASSMGQNTEAFF
CDR3nt: TGTGCCAGTAGTATGGGTCAGAACACTGAAGCTTTCTTT

j_gene: TRBJ1-2
v_gene: TRBV4-1
abundance: once
d_gene: NA
CDR3aa: CASSQDGTIYGYTF
CDR3nt: TGCGCCAGCAGCCAAGATGGAACAATATATGGCTACACCTTC

j_gene: TRBJ2-2
v_gene: TRBV9
abundance: NA
d_gene: NA
CDR3aa: CASRRHGTPIKFATGELFF
CDR3nt: TGTGCCAGCAGAAGACACGGGACCCCAATAAAATTTGCGACCGGGGAGCTGTTTTTT

j_gene: TRBJ1-2
v_gene: TRBV5-1
abundance: NA
d_gene: NA
CDR3aa: CASSPDVLGYTF
CDR3nt: TGCGCCAGCAGCCCGGATGTACTAGGCTACACCTTC